Reported below is one TCR beta chain. Its antigen is still unknown. Per the germline V gene, CDR1 is MNHEY and CDR2 is SMNVEV (reference sequence). This CDR3 contains 15 residues. Trimming shortened V by 2 bases and J by 3 bases, and 11 bases separated the two germline ends. The study drew donors from healthy Caucasian individuals in Russia aged about 6 to 100. The amount of total RNA extracted per sample was at least 5.5 micrograms. These data come from a study of blood T cells in healthy people across ages. The study, taken as a whole, reports: Per-million-T-cell TCR beta diversity fell roughly linearly with age.

A second about 7 to 11 cycle PCR used barcoded and J-beta primers. TCRdb ran MiXCR on the 5' RACE reads and lists one entry per CDR3 protein. This sample has 910,000 or so distinct CDR3 sequences, with approximately 50% found just once. The chain joins TRBV27 to TRBJ2-1; tentatively, D is TRBD2 (5 bases). The clonotype originates from a woman aged 55-70 years in good health. Material: blood. This chain's CDR3 is CASSLRGAFYNEQFF. CDR3 coding DNA: TGTGCCAGCAGTTTACGGGGAGCCTTCTACAATGAGCAGTTCTTC.